Presented here are 21 T cell receptor beta chains from one specimen sequenced in a study of CD8 T cells in ankylosing spondylitis. Using its own MiXCR run on the 5' RACE reads, TCRdb lists one record per CDR3 protein. The sample records 200,000 to 250,000 distinct CDR3 sequences, around 10% being singletons. The material sequenced was blood, either unsorted or a sorted T cell fraction (not recorded which). All receptors come from a male donor with ankylosing spondylitis or in good health (not recorded which).

This rearrangement joins TRBV7-2 to TRBJ2-1; the D gene is possibly TRBD1 (6 bases). This CDR3 region has 17 residues. Germline-derived CDR1 and CDR2 are SGHTA and FQGNSA. Trimming stripped 1 base from V and 7 bases from J, with 20 bases between. Here the CDR3 reads CASSLVGDTTLVNEQFF. The CDR3 DNA sequence: TGTGCCAGCAGCTTAGTAGGGGACACTACCTTAGTAAATGAGCAGTTCTTC.

Only a few counts were recorded for this clonotype. A much larger clone differs from this one at a single base, so this may be a read error. The V and J genes are TRBV20-1 and TRBJ2-7, with D perhaps being TRBD1 or TRBD2 (5 bases each). The CDR3 runs 12 residues. CDR1 is DFQATT and CDR2 is SNEGSKA in the germline V gene (reference sequence). V lost 7 bases to trimming and J lost 6 bases, with 16 bases between them. The CDR3 loop reads CSVSDSASEQYF. CDR3 nucleotides: TGCAGTGTTAGCGACAGCGCCTCCGAGCAGTACTTC.

This sequence joins TRBV28 and TRBJ2-3, with D possibly matching TRBD1 (5 bases). The CDR3 consists of 14 residues. CDR1 is MDHEN, CDR2 SYDVKM, per germline. Trimming stripped 2 bases from V and 1 base from J, with 7 bases between. CDR3 region: CASSLQGRTDTQYF. The DNA of the CDR3 is TGTGCCAGCAGTTTACAGGGCCGCACAGATACGCAGTATTTT.

The table lists this clonotype with a few counts. This chain links TRBV28 with TRBJ2-2; no reliable D call. V gave up 6 bases and J gave up 0 bases, with 8 bases separating them. The CDR3 covers 14 residues. Per the germline V gene, CDR1 is MDHEN and CDR2 is SYDVKM. CDR3 in DNA: TGTGCCAGCAGGGCTCCAGCGAACACCGGGGAGCTGTTTTTT. Protein product: CASRAPANTGELFF.

This clonotype showed up many times. The rearrangement joins TRBV10-3 to TRBJ2-7; D ambiguous. CDR3 length: 14 amino acids. Germline CDR1 and CDR2: ENHRY and SYGVKD. V was shortened by 4 bases and J by 0 bases, with 10 bases between the two germline ends. The CDR3 here is CAISGQAYSYEQYF. DNA for the CDR3: TGTGCCATCAGTGGGCAGGCCTACTCCTACGAGCAGTACTTC.

The chain employs TRBV13 and TRBJ2-3, with D possibly matching TRBD2 (6 bases). The CDR3 extends over 16 amino acids. Deletions cut 5 bases from V and 5 bases from J, with 20 bases between. From germline, CDR1 is PRHDT and CDR2 FYEKMQ (reference sequence). This CDR3 is CASSGTTSSSKDTQYF. The CDR3, as DNA: TGTGCCAGCAGCGGCACTACTAGCAGCTCGAAAGATACGCAGTATTTT.

The table lists this clonotype with many counts. The V and J genes are TRBV5-1 and TRBJ1-2; no clear D gene. Between the trimmed V and J ends, which lost 4 bases and 0 bases, there was a span of 25 bases. The CDR3 loop spans 19 amino acids. Germline assignment: CDR1 SGHRS and CDR2 YFSETQ. CDR3 region: CASSALVGLDLASNYGYTF. The CDR3 DNA sequence: TGCGCCAGCAGCGCCTTGGTAGGACTGGATCTAGCCTCTAACTATGGCTACACCTTC. The full variable domain, in which reference TRBV5-1 and TRBJ1-2 provide the parts outside the CDR3, is KAGVTQTPRYLIKTRGQQVTLSCSPISGHRSVSWYQQTPGQGLQFLFEYFSETQRNKGNFPGRFSGRQFSNSRSEMNVSTLELGDSALYLCASSALVGLDLASNYGYTFGSGTRLTVV.

There are a few counts of this clonotype. This rearrangement joins TRBV27 to TRBJ2-3; the match to TRBD1 covers 9 bases. Unmatched junction bases numbered 8, after V lost 6 bases and J lost 4 bases. Germline V gene lookup returns CDR1 MNHEY and CDR2 SMNVEV (reference sequence). The CDR3 is 15 amino acids. Written as DNA, the CDR3 is TGTGCCAGCAGCCGACAGGGGGAGAGGCCAGATACGCAGTATTTT. Translating gives CASSRQGERPDTQYF.

This clonotype was found many times. The rearrangement links TRBV28 to TRBJ2-7; perhaps TRBD1 as D (6 bases). CDR1 and CDR2 (germline): MDHEN, SYDVKM. V was cut by 4 bases and J by 2 bases, with 12 bases left in between. The CDR3 spans 14 residues. The CDR3 bases are TGTGCCAGCAGTTCCGGGACACAGACCTACGAGCAGTACTTC. It codes for CASSSGTQTYEQYF.

This clonotype was counted at least ten times. The V call is TRBV15, the J call TRBJ2-5; D possibly corresponds to TRBD1 (5 bases). Trimming removed 0 bases at V and 1 base at J, with 9 bases between. There are 15 residues in the CDR3. Germline lookup yields CDR1 LNHNV and CDR2 YYDKDF (reference sequence). CDR3 sequence (DNA): TGTGCCACCAGCAGAGACGGCAGGGTCCAAGAGACCCAGTACTTC. Its protein product is CATSRDGRVQETQYF.

This clonotype was detected ten times or more. J is TRBJ2-1 and V is TRBV5-1; 11 bases are shared with TRBD2. Germline trimming cut 0 bases from V and 4 bases from J; bases unmatched to any gene: 6. The CDR3 contains 17 residues. Per the germline V gene, CDR1 is SGHRS and CDR2 is YFSETQ. The CDR3 sequence: CASSLDATSGAYNEQFF. DNA of the CDR3: TGCGCCAGCAGCTTGGACGCGACTAGCGGGGCATACAATGAGCAGTTCTTC.

This clonotype was observed many times. The chain combines TRBV20-1 with TRBJ2-1; 7 positions agree with TRBD2. Per germline, CDR1 DFQATT and CDR2 SNEGSKA (reference sequence). The CDR3 has 16 amino acids. V lost 1 base and J lost 3; bases outside the gene matches: 9. CDR3 nucleotide sequence: TGCAGTGCTAGAGTTCCTTCTAGCGGAGACTACAATGAGCAGTTCTTC. This codes for CSARVPSSGDYNEQFF.

This clonotype came up many times. The genes are TRBV7-9 and TRBJ2-3; tentative D call: TRBD1 (5 bases). CDR1 SEHNR and CDR2 FQNEAQ come from the germline V gene (reference sequence). V lost 3 bases to trimming and J lost 4 bases, with 11 bases between them. The CDR3 is made up of 14 amino acids. The CDR3 DNA follows: TGTGCCAGCAGCTTGGGGCAGCCCGCAGATACGCAGTATTTT. Amino acid sequence: CASSLGQPADTQYF. Full variable domain (rest looked up from reference TRBV7-9 and TRBJ2-3): DTGVSQNPRHKITKRGQNVTFRCDPISEHNRLYWYRQTLGQGPEFLTYFQNEAQLEKSRLLSDRFSAERPKGSFSTLEIQRTEQGDSAMYLCASSLGQPADTQYFGPGTRLTVL.

This clonotype was picked up many times. The chain has TRBV5-1 and TRBJ2-1; tentative D call: TRBD2 (5 bases). The CDR3 contains 15 residues. The V end lost 0 bases, the J end lost 0 bases, and 7 bases lay between the germline ends. Germline V gene sequence: CDR1 SGHRS, CDR2 YFSETQ. In nucleotides, the CDR3 is TGCGCCAGCAGCTTGGCAGCGGACTCCTACAATGAGCAGTTCTTC. Its translation: CASSLAADSYNEQFF.

This clonotype was counted many times. This chain connects TRBV3-1 to TRBJ2-1, with TRBD2 matching over 8 bases. Looked up from germline, CDR1 is LGHDT and CDR2 is YNNKEL (reference sequence). Trimming cost V 5 bases and J 15 bases; bases outside gene matches: 15. The CDR3 totals 14 residues. Here the CDR3 DNA reads TGTGCCAGCAGCTCGAGAGGAGGTGGACTAGCTCTGTTCTTC. Translation gives CASSSRGGGLALFF.

This clonotype was seen more than once but under ten times. The chain links TRBV7-9 to TRBJ1-3, with no clear D. The germline CDR1 and CDR2 sequences are SEHNR and FQNEAQ (reference sequence). Trimming shortened V by 5 bases and J by 3 bases, and 8 bases separated the two germline ends. The CDR3 is made up of 13 amino acids. This CDR3 reads CASSPGFGNTIYF. In DNA, the CDR3 is TGTGCCAGCAGCCCTGGATTTGGAAACACCATATATTTT.

This clonotype has more than one count but fewer than ten. The CDR3: CASSLRARPKGNEQFF. CDR3 coding DNA: TGTGCCAGCAGTTTAAGGGCAAGACCAAAGGGCAATGAGCAGTTCTTC. The chain employs TRBV28 and TRBJ2-1; D gene ambiguous. This CDR3 is 16 amino acids long. CDR1 is MDHEN and CDR2 is SYDVKM in the germline V gene. V was clipped by 2 bases and J by 6 bases, with 17 bases between them.

The V call is TRBV21-1, the J call TRBJ2-7; the D segment call TRBD1 is taken from the table without a DNA check. TRBV21-1 is a pseudogene segment. CDR3 size: 15 residues. Here the CDR3 reads CASSKEENPLYEQYF. The CDR3 bases are TGTGCCAGCAGCAAAGAGGAAAACCCCCTCTACGAGCAGTACTTC.

This clonotype was picked up a small number of times. This chain joins TRBV6-5 and TRBJ1-5, with D maybe TRBD1 (5 bases). Germline V gene sequence: CDR1 MNHEY, CDR2 SVGAGI. The V gene lost 0 bases and the J gene lost 3 bases, with 15 bases spanning the gap. This CDR3 region has 17 residues. The CDR3: CASSYSTAQFINQPQHF. The CDR3 bases are TGTGCCAGCAGTTACTCGACAGCTCAGTTCATCAATCAGCCCCAGCATTTT.

This clonotype has more than one count but fewer than ten. The chain carries TRBV11-2 and TRBJ1-2; D is possibly TRBD1 (5 bases). Trimming stripped 3 bases from V and 8 bases from J, with 13 bases between. Germline-derived CDR1 and CDR2 are SGHAT and FQNNGV. The CDR3 consists of 13 residues. The CDR3 is CASSLPGTRGYTF. For the CDR3, the DNA is TGTGCCAGCAGCTTGCCGGGGACGAGGGGCTACACCTTC.

This clonotype came up many times. The chain combines TRBV20-1 with TRBJ2-3; 8 bases line up with TRBD1. The germline CDR1 and CDR2 sequences are DFQATT and SNEGSKA (reference sequence). Trimming took 3 bases from V and 2 from J; bases not matched to a gene: 7. The CDR3 covers 15 residues. The CDR3 region is CSASRQGTLTDTQYF. CDR3 DNA: TGCAGTGCTAGTAGACAGGGGACCCTCACAGATACGCAGTATTTT.